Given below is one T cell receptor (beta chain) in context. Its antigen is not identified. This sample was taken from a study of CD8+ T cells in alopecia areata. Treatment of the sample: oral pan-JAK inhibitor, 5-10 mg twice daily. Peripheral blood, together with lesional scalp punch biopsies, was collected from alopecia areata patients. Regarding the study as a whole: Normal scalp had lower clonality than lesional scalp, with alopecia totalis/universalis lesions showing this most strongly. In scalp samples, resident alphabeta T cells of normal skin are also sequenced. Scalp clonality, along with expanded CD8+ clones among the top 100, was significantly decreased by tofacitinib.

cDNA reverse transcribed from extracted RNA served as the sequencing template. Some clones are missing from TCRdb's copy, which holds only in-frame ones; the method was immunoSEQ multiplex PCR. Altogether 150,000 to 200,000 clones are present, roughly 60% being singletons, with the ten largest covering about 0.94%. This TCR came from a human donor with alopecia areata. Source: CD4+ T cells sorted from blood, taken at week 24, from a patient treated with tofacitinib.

The CDR3 nucleotides are TGCGCCAGCAGCTTGAGTTCTTCCGGGTCGGAGACCCAGTACTTC. It yields the protein CASSLSSSGSETQYF. The V gene is TRBV5-1, the J gene TRBJ2-5; D remains unclear. Between the trimmed V and J ends, which lost 1 base and 5 bases, there was a span of 15 bases. The CDR3 loop spans 15 amino acids. Germline V gene lookup returns CDR1 SGHRS and CDR2 YFSETQ.